These 23 T cell receptor beta chains came from one sample sequenced in a study of cytomegalovirus exposure and HLA in healthy donors. Use of 60 Vbeta and 13 Jbeta primers characterized the PCR. The assay was immunoSEQ multiplex PCR, and TCRdb's table has in-frame clones only and misses some. The data show about 130,000 clones, about 82% seen once. Sequencing was carried out using PBMCs. The receptors derive from a young man in good health.

The chain carries TRBV25-1 and TRBJ1-2, with 8 bases that match TRBD1. This CDR3 is 15 amino acids long. The V and J ends lost 0 bases and 8 bases, in that order; junction bases with no gene match: 8. Germline values: CDR1 MGHDK, CDR2 SYGVNS. In nucleotides, the CDR3 is TGTGCCAGCAGTGAATATGGACAGGGTGCGGGGGGCTACACCTTC. It codes for CASSEYGQGAGGYTF.

The chain carries TRBV18 and TRBJ2-5; D gene unclear. This CDR3 region has 13 residues. The germline V and J ends were trimmed by 5 bases and 3 bases, with 10 bases remaining between them. CDR1 KGHSH and CDR2 LQKENI come from the germline V gene. The CDR3 bases are TGTGCCAGCTCAGAACAGCCCAAAGAGACCCAGTACTTC. It codes for CASSEQPKETQYF.

The rearrangement links TRBV25-1 to TRBJ1-5; tentative D call: TRBD1 (5 bases). Trimming removed 1 base at V and 7 bases at J, with 11 bases between. The CDR3 runs to 14 residues. CDR1 is MGHDK, CDR2 SYGVNS, per germline. The CDR3 DNA reads as TGTGCCAGCAGTGAATGGGGGGAGGACCAGCCCCAGCATTTT. This translates into CASSEWGEDQPQHF.

J is TRBJ1-1 and V is TRBV7-2; D not resolved. This CDR3 spans 13 amino acids. Germline lookup yields CDR1 SGHTA and CDR2 FQGNSA. Trimming shortened V by 1 base and J by 5 bases, and 8 bases separated the two germline ends. The CDR3 coding sequence is TGTGCCAGCAGCTTAGAACTCGCTACTGAAGCTTTCTTT. It translates to CASSLELATEAFF.

V is TRBV5-1 and J is TRBJ2-1; D uncertain. Germline CDR1 SGHRS, CDR2 YFSETQ. CDR3 length equals 13 residues. V was trimmed by 1 base and J by 6 bases, leaving 8 bases between them. Here the CDR3 reads CASSLNRGNEQFF. The CDR3 DNA reads TGCGCCAGCAGCTTGAACCGCGGCAATGAGCAGTTCTTC.

A note on this clone: A read error is likely, as this CDR3 ends without the conserved phenylalanine or tryptophan. The limits of the CDR3 on the DNA are not certain, so only TCRdb's listed CDR3 is given. The rearrangement links TRBV23-1 to TRBJ1-3; the table's TRBD1 call for D was not verified on the DNA. TRBV23-1 is identified as an open reading frame with a role that is uncertain. With termini counted, the CDR3 has 10 amino acids. The CDR3 sequence: CASSQPFYRA.

Here the CDR3 DNA reads TGCGCCAGCAGCCGCAATGAAATGAGTGAAGCTTTCTTT. This gives the protein CASSRNEMSEAFF. The genes are TRBV4-1 and TRBJ1-1; D gene uncertain. Between the trimmed V and J ends, which lost 4 bases and 7 bases, there was a span of 13 bases. This CDR3 is built from 13 residues. Germline V gene sequence: CDR1 MGHRA, CDR2 YSYEKL.

The chain recombines TRBV29-1 with TRBJ2-1; 11 bases are shared with TRBD2. CDR3 length equals 14 residues. From germline, CDR1 is SQVTM and CDR2 ANQGSEA. V was clipped by 3 bases and J by 6 bases; unmatched bases: 4. The CDR3 is CSVDGSGRGNEQFF. In DNA, the CDR3 is TGCAGCGTTGATGGTAGCGGGAGGGGCAATGAGCAGTTCTTC.

This chain connects TRBV7-9 to TRBJ2-5; the D gene is possibly TRBD1 (6 bases). Looked up from germline, CDR1 is SEHNR and CDR2 is FQNEAQ (reference sequence). V was trimmed by 1 base and J by 3 bases, leaving 6 bases between them. The CDR3 is 13 residues long. CDR3 in DNA: TGTGCCAGCAGCTTAGAGGGGGAAGAGACCCAGTACTTC. Residues: CASSLEGEETQYF. The full variable domain, its missing parts supplied by reference TRBV7-9 and TRBJ2-5, is DTGVSQNPRHKITKRGQNVTFRCDPISEHNRLYWYRQTLGQGPEFLTYFQNEAQLEKSRLLSDRFSAERPKGSFSTLEIQRTEQGDSAMYLCASSLEGEETQYFGPGTRLLVL.

J is TRBJ1-1 and V is TRBV27, with D possibly TRBD1 on 6 matching bases. V was pared by 5 bases and J by 6 bases, with 13 bases between. This CDR3 is 13 amino acids long. From germline, CDR1 is MNHEY and CDR2 SMNVEV (reference sequence). The CDR3 coding sequence is TGTGCCAGCAGTCCCGCGGACAGATCTGAAGCTTTCTTT. Amino acid sequence: CASSPADRSEAFF.

V gene TRBV7-3 combines with J gene TRBJ2-3, with a possible D match to TRBD1 (6 bases). The ends were cut back, 5 bases at V and 5 bases at J, with 17 bases in the middle. Germline V gives CDR1 SGHTA, CDR2 FQGTGA. The CDR3 totals 15 residues. CDR3: CASSRQGPGKDTQYF. CDR3 DNA sequence: TGTGCCAGCAGCCGTCAGGGGCCGGGGAAAGATACGCAGTATTTT.

The chain employs TRBV18 and TRBJ2-3; D may be TRBD1 (5 bases). CDR3 length: 15 residues. The V end was cut by 3 bases, the J end by 2 bases, with 12 bases between. From germline, CDR1 is KGHSH and CDR2 LQKENI. The CDR3 here is CASSPWGPPTDTQYF. CDR3 nucleotides: TGTGCCAGCTCACCCTGGGGCCCACCCACAGATACGCAGTATTTT.

This sequence joins TRBV7-9 and TRBJ2-1, with 10 bases that match TRBD2. Germline V gene lookup returns CDR1 SEHNR and CDR2 FQNEAQ (reference sequence). V shed 10 bases, J shed 6 bases, and the junction held 6 bases outside the gene matches. The CDR3 runs to 13 residues. The CDR3: CAKAGGPGNEQFF. CDR3 coding DNA: TGTGCCAAAGCGGGAGGGCCGGGCAATGAGCAGTTCTTC.

The rearrangement joins TRBV5-6 to TRBJ2-7, with D possibly matching TRBD2 (7 bases). V was shortened by 6 bases and J by 6 bases, with 19 bases between the two germline ends. Germline V lookup: CDR1 SGHDT, CDR2 YYEEEE. The CDR3 loop spans 14 amino acids. CDR3 bases: TGTGCCAGCACCGAGGGGGGGCGTCTTCTCGAGCAGTACTTC. It translates to CASTEGGRLLEQYF.

In this sample, this clone turned up a few times. The V and J genes are TRBV5-6 and TRBJ2-3, with 7 bases matching TRBD1. The junction had 9 bases not matched to a gene; V was cut back by 3 bases and J by 5 bases. In germline, CDR1 is SGHDT, CDR2 YYEEEE. The CDR3 loop spans 15 amino acids. In DNA, the CDR3 is TGTGCCAGCAGCTCGACAGGGACCCAGAAAGATACGCAGTATTTT. It specifies CASSSTGTQKDTQYF. Filled out from reference TRBV5-6 and TRBJ2-3, the complete variable domain reads DAGVTQSPTHLIKTRGQQVTLRCSPKSGHDTVSWYQQALGQGPQFIFQYYEEEERQRGNFPDRFSGHQFPNYSSELNVNALLLGDSALYLCASSSTGTQKDTQYFGPGTRLTVL.

V and J are TRBV27 and TRBJ2-5; a weak D match, TRBD1 (5 bases). The CDR3 loop spans 14 amino acids. Trimming stripped 6 bases from V and 7 bases from J, with 18 bases between. The V gene's germline CDR1 is MNHEY and CDR2 SMNVEV (reference sequence). Here the CDR3 reads CASRVKQAPGTQYF. The DNA for the CDR3 is TGTGCCAGCAGGGTGAAACAGGCTCCGGGGACCCAGTACTTC.

V and J are TRBV27 and TRBJ1-5; TRBD1 matches at 11 bases. CDR1 and CDR2 (germline): MNHEY, SMNVEV (reference sequence). The CDR3 spans 15 residues. Trimming at V came to 7 bases and at J to 4 bases, leaving 6 bases not matched to a gene. This CDR3 reads CASKDGQGANQPQHF. CDR3 DNA: TGTGCCAGCAAAGATGGACAGGGGGCGAATCAGCCCCAGCATTTT.

V usage is TRBV2 and J usage is TRBJ1-2; 8 nucleotides match TRBD1. Losses at the gene ends were 6 bases for V and 6 bases for J; bases not matched to a gene: 9. This CDR3 region has 14 residues. Germline assignment: CDR1 SNHLY and CDR2 FYNNEI. CDR3 region: CASSPLGQGHGYTF. The CDR3 bases are TGTGCCAGCAGCCCCTTAGGACAGGGTCATGGCTACACCTTC. The full variable domain, in which reference TRBV2 and TRBJ1-2 provide the parts outside the CDR3, is EPEVTQTPSHQVTQMGQEVILRCVPISNHLYFYWYRQILGQKVEFLVSFYNNEISEKSEIFDDQFSVERPDGSNFTLKIRSTKLEDSAMYFCASSPLGQGHGYTFGSGTRLTVV.

This chain joins TRBV5-5 and TRBJ2-7, with a possible D match to TRBD2 (6 bases). V was shortened by 5 bases and J by 3 bases, with 9 bases between the two germline ends. Germline V lookup: CDR1 SGHKS, CDR2 YYEKEE (reference sequence). The CDR3 contains 12 residues. The chain's CDR3 is CASSPGSYEQYF. The CDR3 nucleotides read TGTGCCAGCAGTCCCGGGAGCTACGAGCAGTACTTC.

This rearrangement joins TRBV5-1 to TRBJ1-1; TRBD1 might be the D (6 bases). With 2 bases removed from V and 5 bases from J, the gap between germline ends came to 13 bases. CDR3 length equals 14 residues. CDR1 and CDR2 (germline): SGHRS, YFSETQ. Written as DNA, the CDR3 is TGCGCCAGCAGCTTCGACAGGATGCGGACTGAAGCTTTCTTT. Protein product: CASSFDRMRTEAFF.

This sequence joins TRBV5-6 and TRBJ1-2; no definite D call. The V end was cut by 1 base, the J end by 0 bases, with 4 bases between. Germline V lookup: CDR1 SGHDT, CDR2 YYEEEE. The CDR3 length is 13 residues. CDR3 residues: CASSLNSNYGYTF. As DNA, the CDR3 is TGTGCCAGCAGCTTGAACTCTAACTATGGCTACACCTTC. The full variable domain, in which reference TRBV5-6 and TRBJ1-2 provide the parts outside the CDR3, is DAGVTQSPTHLIKTRGQQVTLRCSPKSGHDTVSWYQQALGQGPQFIFQYYEEEERQRGNFPDRFSGHQFPNYSSELNVNALLLGDSALYLCASSLNSNYGYTFGSGTRLTVV.

The chain joins TRBV6-6 to TRBJ2-7, with a weak D call TRBD1 (6 bases). Germline V gene lookup returns CDR1 MNHNY and CDR2 SVGAGI (reference sequence). V gave up 0 bases and J gave up 2 bases, with 11 bases separating them. This CDR3 spans 15 amino acids. The CDR3 protein is CASSYSDRGTYEQYF. In DNA form, the CDR3 reads TGTGCCAGCAGTTACTCCGATAGGGGGACCTACGAGCAGTACTTC.

The CDR3 reads CASGNNRLPYEQYF. In DNA, the CDR3 is TGTGCCAGCGGAAATAACAGGTTACCCTACGAGCAGTACTTC. The chain employs TRBV7-2 and TRBJ2-7, with D possibly being TRBD1 (5 bases). CDR3 size: 14 residues. Germline V gene sequence: CDR1 SGHTA, CDR2 FQGNSA. V was pared by 8 bases and J by 2 bases, with 16 bases between.